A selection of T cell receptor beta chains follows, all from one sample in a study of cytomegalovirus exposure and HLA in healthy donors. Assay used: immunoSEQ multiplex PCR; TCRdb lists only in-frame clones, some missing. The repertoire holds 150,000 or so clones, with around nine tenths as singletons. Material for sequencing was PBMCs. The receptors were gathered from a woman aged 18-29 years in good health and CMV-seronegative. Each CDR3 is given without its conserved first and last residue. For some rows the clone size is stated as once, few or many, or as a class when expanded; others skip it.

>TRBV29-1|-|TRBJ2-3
SVGGLSTDTQY
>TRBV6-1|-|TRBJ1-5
ASSWDRADQPQH
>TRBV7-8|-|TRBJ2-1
ASSLVADSNNEQF
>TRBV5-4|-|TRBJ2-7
ASSLEGGDYEQY
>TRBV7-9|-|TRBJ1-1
SSSSGQPNTEAF
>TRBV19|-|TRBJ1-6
ASSIMTTANSPLH
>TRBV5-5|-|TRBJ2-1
ASSLVLRGSGNEQF
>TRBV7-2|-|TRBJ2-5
ASSLNRGRWETQY
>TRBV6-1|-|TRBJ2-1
ASSEGAGVLSNEQF
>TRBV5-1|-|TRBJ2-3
ASSSTGDTQY
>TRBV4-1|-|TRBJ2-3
ASSPQTGSGTDTQY
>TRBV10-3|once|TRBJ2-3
AISESSGGRYTDTQY
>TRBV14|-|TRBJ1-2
ASSPHPGYGYT
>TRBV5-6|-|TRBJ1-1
ASSSIGQGHTEAF
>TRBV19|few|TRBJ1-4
ASSMSYRGREKLF
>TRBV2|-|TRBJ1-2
ASREGPYGYT
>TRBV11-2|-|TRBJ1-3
ASSFQGSGNTIY
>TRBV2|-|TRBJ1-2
ASSFHPTGVYGYT
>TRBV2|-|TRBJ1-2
ATRTGANYGYT
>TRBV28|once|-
ASSWFHYEQY
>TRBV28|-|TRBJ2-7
ASSPGQGAGEQY
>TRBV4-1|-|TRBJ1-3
ASSQLWPTVYSGNTIY
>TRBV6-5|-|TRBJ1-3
ASSPWDRVNTIY
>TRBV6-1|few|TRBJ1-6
ASSEALGLTNSPLH
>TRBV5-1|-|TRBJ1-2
ASSMTPAYGYT
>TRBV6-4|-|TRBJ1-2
ASSDPITGNYGYT
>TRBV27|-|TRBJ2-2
ASRRENTGELF
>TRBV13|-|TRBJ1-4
ASSFQGANEKLF
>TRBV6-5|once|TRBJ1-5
ASSYSAGNNQPQH
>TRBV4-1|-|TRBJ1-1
ASSQGGRGFTGGTEAF
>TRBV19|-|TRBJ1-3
ASMGQAISGNTIY
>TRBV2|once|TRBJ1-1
ASIKTENTEAF
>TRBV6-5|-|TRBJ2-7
ASSYLQGGEAYEQY
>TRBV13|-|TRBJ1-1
ASSLGERRPGDTEAF
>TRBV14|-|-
ASSQERHEQY
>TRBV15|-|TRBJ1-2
ATSTLGQGNWGYT
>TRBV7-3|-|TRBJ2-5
ASSPGGEETQY
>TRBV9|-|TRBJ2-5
ASSARTGAGEQY
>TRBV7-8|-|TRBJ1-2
ASSPPSRGKTGYT
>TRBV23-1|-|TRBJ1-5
ASSQSRRRTGRPQPQH
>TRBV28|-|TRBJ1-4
ASSSRLGSGEKLF
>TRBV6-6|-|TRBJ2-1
ASSYSPAGGPGEQF
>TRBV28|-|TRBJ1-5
ASSFRVNQPQH
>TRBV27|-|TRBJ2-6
ASSFTSAGANVLT
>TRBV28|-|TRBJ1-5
ASTTGAYHSNQPQH
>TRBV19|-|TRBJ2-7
ASSMTGLDEQY
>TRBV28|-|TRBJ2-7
ASSFGGQILHYEQY
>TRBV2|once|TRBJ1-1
ASKVWENTEAF
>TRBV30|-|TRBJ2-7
AWMAGREQY
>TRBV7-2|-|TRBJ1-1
ASSLGRNTEAF
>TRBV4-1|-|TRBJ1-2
ASSPTWGDGYT
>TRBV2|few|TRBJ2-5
ASKLESGSEETQY